What follows are 23 T cell receptor beta chains derived from one specimen sequenced in a study of T cell repertoires in cytomegalovirus infection. TCRdb called the reads again in MiXCR, with one record for every CDR3 protein. This sample has approximately 490,000 distinct CDR3 sequences, with 11% found just once. The sample consisted of PBMCs. These receptor sequences come from a human donor in good health (CMV status not recorded). Some clones in this sample may be carry-over from other donors' samples.

Ten or more counts support this clonotype. The chain couples TRBV5-4 to TRBJ2-2; possibly TRBD1 or TRBD2 for D (5 bases each). The germline V gene has CDR1 SGHNT and CDR2 YYREEE (reference sequence). V was clipped by 3 bases and J by 3 bases, with 15 bases between them. This CDR3 contains 16 residues. The CDR3 spells CASSSPSGRDTGELFF. DNA of the CDR3: TGTGCCAGCAGCTCTCCCTCGGGGCGGGACACCGGGGAGCTGTTTTTT.

V is TRBV9 and J is TRBJ2-2; perhaps D is TRBD1 or TRBD2 (6 bases each). CDR1 SGDLS and CDR2 YYNGEE come from the germline V gene. CDR3 size: 15 residues. V lost 0 bases to trimming and J lost 6 bases, with 12 bases between them. CDR3 region: CASSVEGGIAGELFF. Written as DNA, the CDR3 is TGTGCCAGCAGCGTAGAGGGGGGTATCGCCGGGGAGCTGTTTTTT.

This clonotype was seen ten or more times. V gene TRBV6-2 or TRBV6-3 combines with J gene TRBJ2-3, with D unresolved. The V end lost 7 bases, the J end lost 10 bases, and 15 bases lay between the germline ends. The CDR3 is made up of 12 amino acids. Germline-derived CDR1 and CDR2 are MNHEY and SVGEGT. The CDR3 DNA sequence: TGTGCCAGCAAAAAGGACGCGTATGCGCAGTATTTT. Translation gives CASKKDAYAQYF.

The rearrangement joins TRBV2 to TRBJ1-2; maybe TRBD1 (5 bases). The germline V gene has CDR1 SNHLY and CDR2 FYNNEI. CDR3 size: 14 residues. V was trimmed by 6 bases and J by 4 bases, leaving 15 bases between them. This CDR3 is CASSGETGTYGYTF. The CDR3 DNA reads TGTGCCAGCAGCGGGGAAACGGGGACCTATGGCTACACCTTC.

This clonotype was seen at least ten times. The J gene is TRBJ2-3, the V gene TRBV7-8; 10 bases match TRBD2. Germline V lookup: CDR1 SGHVS, CDR2 FQNEAQ. This CDR3 region has 18 residues. J lost 5 bases, V lost 1 base, and 12 bases had no gene match. CDR3 DNA sequence: TGTGCCAGCAGCTTAGTAAGGACTAGCGGTCTCCGGGTAGATACGCAGTATTTT. Translating it yields CASSLVRTSGLRVDTQYF.

This clonotype was picked up many times. The chain joins TRBV7-6 to TRBJ2-1; D possibly matches TRBD1 or TRBD2 (5 bases each). The CDR3 contains 15 residues. Trimming cost V 5 bases and J 8 bases, with 19 bases left between them. The V gene's germline CDR1 is SGHVS and CDR2 FNYEAQ. CDR3 sequence: CASSLPGPPSDEQFF. The CDR3 DNA reads as TGTGCCAGCAGCCTACCGGGACCCCCGAGCGATGAGCAGTTCTTC.

This clonotype was seen many times. CDR3 DNA: TGTGCCACCCAGGAGGGGAACACAGATACGCAGTATTTT. Encoded protein: CATQEGNTDTQYF. The V and J genes are TRBV6-1 and TRBJ2-3; a possible D gene is TRBD2 (6 bases). V lost 10 bases and J lost 2, with 13 bases in between. The CDR3 contains 13 residues. Germline CDR1 MNHNS, CDR2 SASEGT.

This clonotype was observed at least ten times. CDR3 DNA sequence: TGTGCCAGCAGCACCGCCGGATATGGCTACACCTTC. Translating it yields CASSTAGYGYTF. The chain employs TRBV28 and TRBJ1-2; D uncertain. The CDR3 contains 12 residues. V lost 6 bases, J lost 5 bases, and 10 bases lay in between. Per germline, CDR1 MDHEN and CDR2 SYDVKM.

V usage is TRBV6-6 and J usage is TRBJ1-5; TRBD1 aligns across 8 bases. Germline trimming cut 7 bases from V and 1 base from J; bases unmatched to any gene: 6. This CDR3 is built from 15 residues. CDR1 MNHNY and CDR2 SVGAGI come from the germline V gene (reference sequence). The CDR3 bases are TGTGCCAGCATCCAACAGGGGGGGAGCAATCAGCCCCAGCATTTT. This encodes CASIQQGGSNQPQHF.

In this sample, this clonotype turned up many times. One junction end disagrees with the germline gene, perhaps due to a read error. The chain combines TRBV28 with TRBJ2-3; D unclear. CDR1 and CDR2 (germline): MDHEN, SYDVKM. This CDR3 spans 17 amino acids. Written as DNA, the CDR3 is TGTGTCAGCAGTTTGATCGAGCCCAACCTCCACACAGATACGCAGTATTTT. Translation: CVSSLIEPNLHTDTQYF.

The chain employs TRBV12-3 or TRBV12-4 and TRBJ2-7, with no clear D. The CDR3 has 13 residues. The V and J ends lost 5 bases and 3 bases respectively, with 11 bases between them. The CDR3 DNA is TGTGCCAGCAGTCTCCGACGGAACTACGAGCAGTACTTC. Its translation is CASSLRRNYEQYF.

This clonotype was detected only a few times. The chain has TRBV5-1 and TRBJ2-1; the match to TRBD2 covers 7 bases. Unmatched junction bases numbered 9, after V lost 3 bases and J lost 0 bases. The CDR3 spans 17 residues. Per germline, CDR1 SGHRS and CDR2 YFSETQ. Written as DNA, the CDR3 is TGCGCCAGCAGCTCCCCGACTAGCCATAGCTCCTACAATGAGCAGTTCTTC. It specifies CASSSPTSHSSYNEQFF.

This clonotype was found many times. V gene TRBV28 combines with J gene TRBJ1-2; D perhaps matches TRBD1 (6 bases). Trimming removed 2 bases at V and 3 bases at J, with 10 bases between. Germline CDR1 reads MDHEN; CDR2 reads SYDVKM. The CDR3 has 14 amino acids. CDR3 DNA: TGTGCCAGCAGTTTAGGTCGACAGGACTATGGCTACACCTTC. Encoded protein: CASSLGRQDYGYTF.

This clonotype occurred a few times. The chain has TRBV18 and TRBJ1-1; the D is unclear. The ends were cut back, 2 bases at V and 1 base at J, with 11 bases in the middle. CDR1 and CDR2 from the germline V gene are KGHSH and LQKENI. CDR3 length: 15 residues. CDR3 in DNA: TGTGCCAGCTCACCAGTATCGGGTTCGAACACTGAAGCTTTCTTT. Protein product: CASSPVSGSNTEAFF.

This clonotype was observed a few times. The chain has TRBV20-1 and TRBJ1-2; 8 positions match TRBD1. The V and J ends lost 5 bases and 3 bases, in that order; junction bases with no gene match: 2. The CDR3 loop spans 12 amino acids. The V gene's germline CDR1 is DFQATT and CDR2 SNEGSKA (reference sequence). The CDR3 DNA reads as TGCAGTGCTCGGGGACAGGACTATGGCTACACCTTC. Encoded protein: CSARGQDYGYTF.

Ten or more counts support this clonotype. The V and J genes are TRBV12-3 or TRBV12-4 and TRBJ1-2; D is perhaps TRBD1 (6 bases). CDR3 length: 15 amino acids. V dropped 0 bases and J dropped 4 bases, with 12 bases sitting between them. The CDR3 sequence: CASSLASGGGYGYTF. The CDR3 DNA reads as TGTGCCAGCAGTTTAGCGTCGGGGGGCGGCTATGGCTACACCTTC.

A remark on this clonotype: This may be a read error, as it is one base from a much larger clone. This chain uses TRBV11-2 with TRBJ2-1, with D hard to call. CDR1 and CDR2 from the germline V gene are SGHAT and FQNNGV. The CDR3 covers 14 residues. DNA of the CDR3: TGTGCCAGCAGCTTAAGACCAGCAATCAATGAGCTGTTCTTC. It encodes CASSLRPAINELFF.

The table lists this clonotype with many counts. CDR3: CSVTVNGMANEKLFF. In nucleotides, the CDR3 is TGCAGCGTGACCGTCAACGGCATGGCTAATGAAAAACTGTTTTTT. The chain has TRBV29-1 and TRBJ1-4; unclear D gene. The V and J ends lost 6 bases and 3 bases respectively, with 17 bases between them. CDR1 and CDR2 from the germline V gene are SQVTM and ANQGSEA. This CDR3 contains 15 residues. Using reference TRBV29-1 and TRBJ1-4 for the parts outside the CDR3, the full variable domain is SAVISQKPSRDICQRGTSLTIQCQVDSQVTMMFWYRQQPGQSLTLIATANQGSEATYESGFVIDKFPISRPNLTFSTLTVSNMSPEDSSIYLCSVTVNGMANEKLFFGSGTQLSVL.

The gene calls are TRBV7-9 and TRBJ2-7; D possibly corresponds to TRBD1 (5 bases). The CDR3 runs to 17 residues. Germline CDR1 and CDR2: SEHNR and FQNEAQ (reference sequence). V lost 1 base, J lost 0 bases, and 16 bases lay in between. CDR3 sequence reads: CASSLVTGGVDSYEQYF. The CDR3 DNA follows: TGTGCCAGCAGCTTAGTCACAGGCGGCGTTGACTCCTACGAGCAGTACTTC.

The V and J genes are TRBV20-1 and TRBJ2-3; 8 bases map to TRBD1. CDR1 is DFQATT, CDR2 SNEGSKA, per germline (reference sequence). V was clipped by 0 bases and J by 5 bases; unmatched bases: 4. The CDR3 covers 14 residues. The CDR3, as DNA: TGCAGTGCTAGAGATGGACAGGGACAAGATACGCAGTATTTT. This codes for CSARDGQGQDTQYF.

The table lists this clonotype with many counts. The V and J genes are TRBV12-5 and TRBJ1-5; D is ambiguous. The V and J ends lost 1 base and 6 bases respectively, with 13 bases between them. The germline V gene has CDR1 LGHNT and CDR2 FRNRAP. CDR3 length equals 15 residues. The CDR3 protein is CASGLDRGFIQPQHF. CDR3 in DNA: TGTGCTAGTGGTTTGGACCGAGGGTTCATTCAGCCCCAGCATTTT.

The chain has TRBV18 and TRBJ1-5; a possible D gene is TRBD1 (6 bases). Deletions cut 1 base from V and 7 bases from J, with 11 bases between. This CDR3 is 14 amino acids long. The germline CDR1 and CDR2 sequences are KGHSH and LQKENI. The DNA for the CDR3 is TGTGCCAGCTCACCACGGGGGCTGGAGCAGCCCCAGCATTTT. This sequence encodes CASSPRGLEQPQHF.

There are many counts of this clonotype. V gene TRBV28 combines with J gene TRBJ2-7, with 9 bases matching TRBD2. V dropped 5 bases and J dropped 3; count of bases not matched to a gene: 14. This CDR3 is built from 17 residues. Per the germline V gene, CDR1 is MDHEN and CDR2 is SYDVKM. CDR3 sequence (DNA): TGTGCCAGCAGTCTCACCCTTAGCGGGAGAATCGGCTACGAGCAGTACTTC. It encodes CASSLTLSGRIGYEQYF.